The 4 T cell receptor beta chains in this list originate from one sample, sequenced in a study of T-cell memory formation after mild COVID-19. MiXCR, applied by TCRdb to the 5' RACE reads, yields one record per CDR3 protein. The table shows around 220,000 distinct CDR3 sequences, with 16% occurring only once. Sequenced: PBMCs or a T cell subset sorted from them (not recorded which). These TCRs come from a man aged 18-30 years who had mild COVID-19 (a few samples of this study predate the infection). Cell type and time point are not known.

The CDR3 coding sequence is TGTGCCACCAGTGGAGGGAACAATCAGCCCCAGCATTTT. Protein: CATSGGNNQPQHF. The V call is TRBV24-1, the J call TRBJ1-5; no clear D gene. In germline, CDR1 is KGHDR, CDR2 SFDVKD. V lost 5 bases and J lost 3, with 7 bases in between. This CDR3 region has 13 residues.

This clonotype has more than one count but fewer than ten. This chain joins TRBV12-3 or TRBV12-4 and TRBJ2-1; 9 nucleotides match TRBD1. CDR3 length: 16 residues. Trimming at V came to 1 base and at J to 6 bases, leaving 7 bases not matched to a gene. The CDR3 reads CASSLGQGQGGNEQFF. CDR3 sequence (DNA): TGTGCCAGCAGTTTAGGGCAGGGACAGGGAGGCAATGAGCAGTTCTTC.

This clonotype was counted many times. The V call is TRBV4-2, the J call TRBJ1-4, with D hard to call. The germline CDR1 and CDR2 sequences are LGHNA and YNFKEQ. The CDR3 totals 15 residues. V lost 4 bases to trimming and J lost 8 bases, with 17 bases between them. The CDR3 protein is CASSPVGPMEEKLFF. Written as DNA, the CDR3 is TGTGCCAGCAGCCCCGTAGGGCCAATGGAGGAAAAACTGTTTTTT.

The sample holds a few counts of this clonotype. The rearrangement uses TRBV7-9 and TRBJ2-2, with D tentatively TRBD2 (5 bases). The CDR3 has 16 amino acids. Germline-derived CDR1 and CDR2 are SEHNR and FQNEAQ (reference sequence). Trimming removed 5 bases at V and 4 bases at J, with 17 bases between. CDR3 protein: CASSPRGGRGTGELFF. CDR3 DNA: TGTGCCAGCAGCCCTAGAGGAGGCCGGGGCACCGGGGAGCTGTTTTTT.